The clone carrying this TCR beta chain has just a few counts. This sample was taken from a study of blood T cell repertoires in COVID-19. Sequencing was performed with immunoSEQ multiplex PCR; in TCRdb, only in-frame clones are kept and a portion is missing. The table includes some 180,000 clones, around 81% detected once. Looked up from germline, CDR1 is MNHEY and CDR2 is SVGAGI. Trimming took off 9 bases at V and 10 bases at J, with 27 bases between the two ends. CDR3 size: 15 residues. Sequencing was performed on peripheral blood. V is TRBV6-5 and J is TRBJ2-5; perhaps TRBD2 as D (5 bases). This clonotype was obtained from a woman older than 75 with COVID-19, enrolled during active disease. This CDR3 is CASTRTAGQRGDQYF. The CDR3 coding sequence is TGTGCCAGTACTAGGACCGCCGGGCAACGAGGTGACCAGTACTTC.